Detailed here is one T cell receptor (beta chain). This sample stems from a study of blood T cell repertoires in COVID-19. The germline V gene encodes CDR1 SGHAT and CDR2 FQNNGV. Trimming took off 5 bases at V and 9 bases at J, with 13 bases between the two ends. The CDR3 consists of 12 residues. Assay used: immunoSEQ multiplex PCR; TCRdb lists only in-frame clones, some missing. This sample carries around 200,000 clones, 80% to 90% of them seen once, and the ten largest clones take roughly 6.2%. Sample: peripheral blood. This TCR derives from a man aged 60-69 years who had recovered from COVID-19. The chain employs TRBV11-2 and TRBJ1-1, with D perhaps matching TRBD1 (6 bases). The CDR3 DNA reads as TGTGCCAGCAGCGTGGGACAAGGAAAAGCTTTCTTT. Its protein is CASSVGQGKAFF.